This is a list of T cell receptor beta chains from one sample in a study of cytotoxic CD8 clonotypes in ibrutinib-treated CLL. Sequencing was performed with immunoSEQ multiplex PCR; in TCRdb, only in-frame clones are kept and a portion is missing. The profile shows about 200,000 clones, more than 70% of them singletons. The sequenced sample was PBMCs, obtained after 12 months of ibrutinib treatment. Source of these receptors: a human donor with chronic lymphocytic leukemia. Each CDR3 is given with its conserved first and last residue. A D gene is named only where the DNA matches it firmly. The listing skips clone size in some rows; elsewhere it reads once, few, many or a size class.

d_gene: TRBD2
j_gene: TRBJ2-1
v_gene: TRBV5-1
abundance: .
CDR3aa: CASSPGLAGINEQFF
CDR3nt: TGCGCCAGCAGCCCCGGACTAGCGGGGATTAATGAGCAGTTCTTC

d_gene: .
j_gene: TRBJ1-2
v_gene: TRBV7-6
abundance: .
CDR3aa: CASSLQANYGYTF
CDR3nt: TGTGCCAGCAGCTTACAGGCTAACTATGGCTACACCTTC

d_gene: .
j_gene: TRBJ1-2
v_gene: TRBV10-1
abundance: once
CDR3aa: CASSPGVAANYGYTF
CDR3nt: TGCGCCAGCAGCCCAGGGGTCGCAGCTAACTATGGCTACACCTTC

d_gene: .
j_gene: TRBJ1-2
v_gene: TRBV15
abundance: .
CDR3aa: CATSPPGENYGYTF
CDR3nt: TGTGCCACCAGCCCCCCCGGGGAGAACTATGGCTACACCTTC

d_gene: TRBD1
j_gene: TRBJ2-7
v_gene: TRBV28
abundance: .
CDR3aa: CASSAPGTGLYEQYF
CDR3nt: TGTGCCAGCAGTGCGCCCGGGACAGGGTTGTACGAGCAGTACTTC

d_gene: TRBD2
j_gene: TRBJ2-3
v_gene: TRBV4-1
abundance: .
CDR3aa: CASSQSGTSGGSAQYF
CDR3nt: TGCGCCAGCAGCCAATCAGGGACTAGCGGGGGGTCGGCGCAGTATTTT

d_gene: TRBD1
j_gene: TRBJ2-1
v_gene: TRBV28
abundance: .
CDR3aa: CASRPGTGYNEQFF
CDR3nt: TGTGCCAGCAGGCCCGGGACAGGGTACAATGAGCAGTTCTTC

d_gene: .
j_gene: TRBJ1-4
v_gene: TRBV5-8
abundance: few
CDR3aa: CASSPLRGRNEKLFF
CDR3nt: TGTGCCAGCAGCCCACTCAGGGGCCGTAATGAAAAACTGTTTTTT

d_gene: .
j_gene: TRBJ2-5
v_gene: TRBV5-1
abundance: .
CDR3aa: CASREWETQYF
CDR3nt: TGCGCCAGCAGAGAGTGGGAGACCCAGTACTTC

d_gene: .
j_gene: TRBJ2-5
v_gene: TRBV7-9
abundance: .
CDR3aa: CASSRREYQETQYF
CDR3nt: TGTGCCAGCAGCCGCCGGGAGTATCAAGAGACCCAGTACTTC

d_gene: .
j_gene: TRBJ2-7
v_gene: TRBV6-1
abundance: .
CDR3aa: CAIRTFNSYEQYF
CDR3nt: TGTGCCATCAGGACCTTTAACTCCTACGAGCAGTACTTC

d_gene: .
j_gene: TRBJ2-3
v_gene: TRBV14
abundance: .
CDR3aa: CASSQEGQWMTDTQYF
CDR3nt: TGTGCCAGCAGCCAAGAGGGACAATGGATGACAGATACGCAGTATTTT

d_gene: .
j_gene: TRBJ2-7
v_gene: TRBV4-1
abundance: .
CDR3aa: CASSQDVGAFTYEQYF
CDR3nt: TGCGCCAGCAGCCAAGATGTGGGGGCCTTCACCTACGAGCAGTACTTC

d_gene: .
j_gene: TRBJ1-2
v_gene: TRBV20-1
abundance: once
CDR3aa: CSVPDGYTF
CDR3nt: TGCAGTGTTCCTGATGGCTACACCTTC

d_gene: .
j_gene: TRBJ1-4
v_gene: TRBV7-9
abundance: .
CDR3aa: CASSGYREAREKLFF
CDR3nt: TGTGCCAGCAGCGGATACAGGGAAGCGCGAGAAAAACTGTTTTTT

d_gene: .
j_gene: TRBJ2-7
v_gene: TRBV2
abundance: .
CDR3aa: CASRGVHYEQYF
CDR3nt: TGTGCCAGTAGGGGAGTTCACTACGAGCAGTACTTC

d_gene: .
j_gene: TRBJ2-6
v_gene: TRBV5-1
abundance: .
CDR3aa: CASSSEGGGPPSLVSGANVLTF
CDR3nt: TGCGCCAGCAGCTCGGAGGGCGGTGGGCCGCCTTCTTTGGTTAGTGGGGCCAACGTCCTGACTTTC

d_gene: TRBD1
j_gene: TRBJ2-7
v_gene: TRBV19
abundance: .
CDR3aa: CASTPRTGKPPLEQYF
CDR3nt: TGTGCCAGTACCCCAAGGACAGGGAAACCTCCCCTCGAGCAGTACTTC

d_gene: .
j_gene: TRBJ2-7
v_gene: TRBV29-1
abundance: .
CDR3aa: CSVLTGVPDEQYF
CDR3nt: TGCAGCGTCCTCACCGGGGTGCCGGACGAGCAGTACTTC

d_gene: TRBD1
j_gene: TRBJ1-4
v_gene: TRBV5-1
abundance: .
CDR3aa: CASSPGTVGGNEKLFF
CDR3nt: TGCGCCAGCAGCCCGGGGACAGTTGGTGGGAATGAAAAACTGTTTTTT

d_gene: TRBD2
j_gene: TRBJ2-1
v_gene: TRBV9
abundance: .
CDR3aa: CASSVDPGGPNEQFF
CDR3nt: TGTGCCAGCAGCGTAGATCCGGGGGGGCCCAATGAGCAGTTCTTC

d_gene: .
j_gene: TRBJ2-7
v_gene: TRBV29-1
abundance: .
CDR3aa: CSARANGATAEQYF
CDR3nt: TGCAGCGCTAGGGCAAACGGGGCCACAGCCGAGCAGTACTTC

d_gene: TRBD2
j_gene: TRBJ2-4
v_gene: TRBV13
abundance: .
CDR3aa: CASSSGTSGRKNIQYF
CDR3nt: TGTGCCAGCAGCTCAGGGACTAGCGGGAGAAAAAACATTCAGTACTTC

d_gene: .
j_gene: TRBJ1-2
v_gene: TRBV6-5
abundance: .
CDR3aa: CASSYAVGDTNYGYTF
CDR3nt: TGTGCCAGCAGTTACGCCGTCGGGGACACTAACTATGGCTACACCTTC

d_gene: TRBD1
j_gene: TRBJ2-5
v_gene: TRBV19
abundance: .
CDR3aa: CASSVQGVQETQYF
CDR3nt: TGTGCCAGTAGTGTACAGGGGGTCCAAGAGACCCAGTACTTC

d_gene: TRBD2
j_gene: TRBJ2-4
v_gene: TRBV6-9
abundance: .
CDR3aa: CASSRVAGEAKNIQYF
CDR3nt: TGTGCCAGCAGTCGTGTGGCGGGGGAAGCCAAAAACATTCAGTACTTC

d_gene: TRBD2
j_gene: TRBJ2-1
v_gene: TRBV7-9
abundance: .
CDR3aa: CAKMGLAGEDDEQFF
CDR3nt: TGTGCCAAAATGGGACTAGCGGGGGAAGACGATGAGCAGTTCTTC

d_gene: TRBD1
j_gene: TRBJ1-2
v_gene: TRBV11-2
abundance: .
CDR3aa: CASSLDDREGGSGYTF
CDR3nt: TGTGCCAGCAGCTTAGACGACAGGGAGGGTGGTAGCGGCTACACCTTC

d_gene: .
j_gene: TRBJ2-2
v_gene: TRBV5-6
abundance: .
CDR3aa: CASSFPPLMGGNTGELFF
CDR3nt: TGTGCCAGCAGCTTCCCCCCCCTAATGGGGGGCAACACCGGGGAGCTGTTTTTT

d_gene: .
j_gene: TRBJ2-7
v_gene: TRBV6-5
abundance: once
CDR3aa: CASGPSSYEQYF
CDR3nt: TGTGCCAGCGGTCCAAGCTCCTACGAGCAGTACTTC

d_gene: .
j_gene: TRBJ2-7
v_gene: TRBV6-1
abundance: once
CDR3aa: CASSEPAVSYEQYF
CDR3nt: TGTGCCAGCAGTGAACCGGCCGTCTCCTACGAGCAGTACTTC

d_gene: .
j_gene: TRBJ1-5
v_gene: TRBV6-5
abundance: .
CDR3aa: CASRDHNQPQHF
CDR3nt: TGTGCCAGCAGGGACCATAATCAGCCCCAGCATTTT

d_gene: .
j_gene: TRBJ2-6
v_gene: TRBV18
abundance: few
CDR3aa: CASSPPVGSSGANVLTF
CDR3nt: TGTGCCAGCTCACCACCGGTTGGCAGCTCTGGGGCCAACGTCCTGACTTTC

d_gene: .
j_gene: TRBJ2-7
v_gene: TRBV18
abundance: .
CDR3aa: CASSPPEQGPRDEQYF
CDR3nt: TGTGCCAGCTCACCACCGGAGCAGGGTCCCCGTGACGAGCAGTACTTC

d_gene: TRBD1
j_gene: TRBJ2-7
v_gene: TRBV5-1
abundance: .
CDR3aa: CASSLGDRADEQYF
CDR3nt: TGCGCCAGCAGCTTGGGCGACAGGGCCGACGAGCAGTACTTC